This entry concerns a single T cell receptor (beta chain). Symptom resolution, clearance, or two negative PCRs marked the recovered donors of Cohort 3. This CDR3 region has 16 residues. Per the germline V gene, CDR1 is SQVTM and CDR2 is ANQGSEA. V shed 3 bases, J shed 0 bases, and the junction held 8 bases outside the gene matches. The sample comes from a study of blood T cell repertoires in COVID-19. Background on the study: The United States, Italy and Spain supplied acute and convalescent COVID-19 samples. T cells, B-cell-depleted T cells, or PBMCs provided the cDNA or gDNA that served as material.

Original processing notes: Counts of nucleated cells, estimated from reference gene primer amplification, were obtained. TCRdb keeps only in-frame clones here, not all; method: immunoSEQ multiplex PCR. That table gives V, J and clone size, and the DNA gave D and trimming. The top ten clones hold 1.5% to 2% of a sample with about 400,000 clones, roughly 91% of them seen once. This sequence joins TRBV29-1 and TRBJ2-1, with 7 bases that match TRBD2. The receptor comes from a young woman who had recovered from COVID-19. The specimen sequenced was PBMCs or T cells enriched from blood (not recorded which). The CDR3 here is CSVDWLAANSYNEQFF. The CDR3 DNA reads as TGCAGCGTTGACTGGCTAGCGGCTAACTCCTACAATGAGCAGTTCTTC.